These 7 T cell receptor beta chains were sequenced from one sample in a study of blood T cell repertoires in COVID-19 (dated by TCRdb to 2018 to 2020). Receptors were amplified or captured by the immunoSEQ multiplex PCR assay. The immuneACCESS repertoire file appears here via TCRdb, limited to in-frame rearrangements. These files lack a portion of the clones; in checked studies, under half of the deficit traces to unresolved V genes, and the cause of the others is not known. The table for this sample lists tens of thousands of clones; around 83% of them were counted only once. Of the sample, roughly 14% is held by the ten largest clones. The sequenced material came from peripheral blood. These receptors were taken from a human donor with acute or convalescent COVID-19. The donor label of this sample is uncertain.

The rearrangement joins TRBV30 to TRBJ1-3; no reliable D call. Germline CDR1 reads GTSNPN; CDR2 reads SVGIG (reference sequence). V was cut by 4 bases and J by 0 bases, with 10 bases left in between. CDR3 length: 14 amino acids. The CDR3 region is CAWTGSSSGNTIYF. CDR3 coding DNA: TGTGCCTGGACCGGGTCCTCCTCTGGAAACACCATATATTTT.

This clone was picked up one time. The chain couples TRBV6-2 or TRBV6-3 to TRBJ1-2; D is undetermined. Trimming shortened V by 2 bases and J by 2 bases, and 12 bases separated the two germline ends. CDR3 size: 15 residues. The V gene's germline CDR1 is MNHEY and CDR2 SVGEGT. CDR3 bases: TGTGCCAGCAGTTACGGTGACTCCGGCAACTATGGCTACACCTTC. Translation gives CASSYGDSGNYGYTF.

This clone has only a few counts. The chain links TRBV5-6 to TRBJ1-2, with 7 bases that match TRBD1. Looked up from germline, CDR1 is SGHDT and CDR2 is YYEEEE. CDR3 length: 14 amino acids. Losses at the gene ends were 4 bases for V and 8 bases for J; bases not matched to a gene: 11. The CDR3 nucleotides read TGTGCCAGCAGCCTAACCCTTACAGGGGTGGGCTACACCTTC. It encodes CASSLTLTGVGYTF.

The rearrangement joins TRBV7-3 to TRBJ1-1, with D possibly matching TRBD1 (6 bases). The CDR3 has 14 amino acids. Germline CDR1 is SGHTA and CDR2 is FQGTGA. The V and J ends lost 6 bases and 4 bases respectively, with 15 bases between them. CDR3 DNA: TGTGCCAGCAGGACGACAGGTACCTCCACTGAAGCTTTCTTT. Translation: CASRTTGTSTEAFF.

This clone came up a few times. CDR3 amino acids: CAWSIWGGRVNTEAFF. DNA for the CDR3: TGTGCCTGGAGTATCTGGGGGGGCAGGGTGAACACTGAAGCTTTCTTT. The chain uses TRBV30 and TRBJ1-1, with D maybe TRBD1 (6 bases). The CDR3 consists of 16 residues. Germline CDR1 is GTSNPN and CDR2 is SVGIG (reference sequence). The V gene lost 2 bases and the J gene lost 0 bases, with 16 bases spanning the gap. Filled out from reference TRBV30 and TRBJ1-1, the complete variable domain reads SQTIHQWPATLVQPVGSPLSLECTVEGTSNPNLYWYRQAAGRGLQLLFYSVGIGQISSEVPQNLSASRPQDRQFILSSKKLLLSDSGFYLCAWSIWGGRVNTEAFFGQGTRLTVV.

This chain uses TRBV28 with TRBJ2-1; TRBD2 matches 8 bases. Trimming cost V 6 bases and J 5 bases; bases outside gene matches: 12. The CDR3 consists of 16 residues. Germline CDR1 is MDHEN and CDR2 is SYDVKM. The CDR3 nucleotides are TGTGCCAGCAGCGTCATGGCGGGAGGTTCCCACAATGAGCAGTTCTTC. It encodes CASSVMAGGSHNEQFF.

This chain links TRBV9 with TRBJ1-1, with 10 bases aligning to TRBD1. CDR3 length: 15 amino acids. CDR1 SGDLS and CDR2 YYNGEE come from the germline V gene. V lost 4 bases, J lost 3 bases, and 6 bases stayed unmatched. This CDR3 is CASSPRQGADTEAFF. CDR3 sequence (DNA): TGTGCCAGCAGCCCCCGACAGGGGGCGGACACTGAAGCTTTCTTT. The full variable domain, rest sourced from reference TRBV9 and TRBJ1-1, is DSGVTQTPKHLITATGQRVTLRCSPRSGDLSVYWYQQSLDQGLQFLIQYYNGEERAKGNILERFSAQQFPDLHSELNLSSLELGDSALYFCASSPRQGADTEAFFGQGTRLTVV.